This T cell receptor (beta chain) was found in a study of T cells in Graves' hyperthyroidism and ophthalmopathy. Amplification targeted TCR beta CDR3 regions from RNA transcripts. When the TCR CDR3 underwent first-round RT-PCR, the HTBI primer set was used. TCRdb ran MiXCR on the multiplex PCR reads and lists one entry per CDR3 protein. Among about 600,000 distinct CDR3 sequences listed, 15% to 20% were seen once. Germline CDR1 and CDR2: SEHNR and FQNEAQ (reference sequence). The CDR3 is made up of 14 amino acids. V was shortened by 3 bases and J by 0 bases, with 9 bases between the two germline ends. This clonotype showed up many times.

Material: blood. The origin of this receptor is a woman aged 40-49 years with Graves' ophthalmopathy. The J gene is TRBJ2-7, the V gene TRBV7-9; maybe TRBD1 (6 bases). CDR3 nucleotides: TGTGCCAGCAGCTTGGGGGCGAGCTCCTACGAGCAGTACTTC. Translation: CASSLGASSYEQYF.